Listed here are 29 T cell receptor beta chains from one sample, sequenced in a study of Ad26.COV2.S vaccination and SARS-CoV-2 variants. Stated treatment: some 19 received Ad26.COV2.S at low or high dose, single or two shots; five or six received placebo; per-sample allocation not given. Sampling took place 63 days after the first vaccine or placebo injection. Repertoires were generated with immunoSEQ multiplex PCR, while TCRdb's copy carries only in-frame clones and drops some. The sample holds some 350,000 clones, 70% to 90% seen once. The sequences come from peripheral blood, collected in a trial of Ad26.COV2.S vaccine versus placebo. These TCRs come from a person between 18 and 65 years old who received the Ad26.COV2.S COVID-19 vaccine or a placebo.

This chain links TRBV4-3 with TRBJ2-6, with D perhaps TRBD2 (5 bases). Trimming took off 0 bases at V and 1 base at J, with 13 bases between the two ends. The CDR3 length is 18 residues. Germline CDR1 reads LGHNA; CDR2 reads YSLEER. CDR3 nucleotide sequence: TGCGCCAGCAGCCAAGATGTGAGTGGGGAGTCTGGGGCCAACGTCCTGACTTTC. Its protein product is CASSQDVSGESGANVLTF.

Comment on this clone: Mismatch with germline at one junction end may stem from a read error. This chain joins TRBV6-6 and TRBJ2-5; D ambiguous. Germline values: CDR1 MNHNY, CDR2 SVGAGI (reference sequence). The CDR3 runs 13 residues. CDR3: CATSPQEQETQYF. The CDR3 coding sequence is TGTGCCACCAGTCCACAAGAGCAAGAGACCCAGTACTTC.

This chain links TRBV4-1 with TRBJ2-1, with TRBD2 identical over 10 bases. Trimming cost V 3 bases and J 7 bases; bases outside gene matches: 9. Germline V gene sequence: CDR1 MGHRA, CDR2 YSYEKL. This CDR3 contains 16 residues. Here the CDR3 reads CASSQVLAGPENEQFF. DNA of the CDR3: TGCGCCAGCAGCCAGGTACTAGCGGGACCTGAAAATGAGCAGTTCTTC.

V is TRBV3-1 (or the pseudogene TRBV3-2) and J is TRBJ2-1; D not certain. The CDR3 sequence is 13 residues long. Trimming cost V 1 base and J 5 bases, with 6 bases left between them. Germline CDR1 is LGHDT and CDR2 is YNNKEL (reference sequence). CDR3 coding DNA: TGTGCCAGCAGCCAAGTGTCAGACAATGAGCAGTTCTTC. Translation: CASSQVSDNEQFF.

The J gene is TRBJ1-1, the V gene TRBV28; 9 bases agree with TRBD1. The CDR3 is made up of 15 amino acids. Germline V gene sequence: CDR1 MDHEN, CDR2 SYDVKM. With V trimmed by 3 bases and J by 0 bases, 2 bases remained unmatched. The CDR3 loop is CASSFRTGVNTEAFF. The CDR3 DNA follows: TGTGCCAGCAGTTTTCGGACAGGGGTGAACACTGAAGCTTTCTTT.

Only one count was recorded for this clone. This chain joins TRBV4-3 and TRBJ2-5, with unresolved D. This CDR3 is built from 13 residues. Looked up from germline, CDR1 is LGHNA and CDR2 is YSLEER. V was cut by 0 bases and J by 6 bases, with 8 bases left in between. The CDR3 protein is CASSQDTSKTQYF. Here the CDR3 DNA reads TGCGCCAGCAGCCAAGATACGAGCAAGACCCAGTACTTC.

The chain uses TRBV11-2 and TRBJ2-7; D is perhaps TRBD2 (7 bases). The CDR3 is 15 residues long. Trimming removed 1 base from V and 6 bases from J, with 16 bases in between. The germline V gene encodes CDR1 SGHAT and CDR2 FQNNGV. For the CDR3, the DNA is TGTGCCAGCAGCTTAGTAGGGGGGGCCCGAGGCGAGCAGTACTTC. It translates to CASSLVGGARGEQYF.

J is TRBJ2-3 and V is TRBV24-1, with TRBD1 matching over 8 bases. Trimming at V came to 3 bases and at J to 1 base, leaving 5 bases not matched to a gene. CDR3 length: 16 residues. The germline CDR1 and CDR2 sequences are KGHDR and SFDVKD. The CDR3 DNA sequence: TGTGCCACCAGTGATATACCGGGACAGGGCACAGATACGCAGTATTTT. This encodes CATSDIPGQGTDTQYF.

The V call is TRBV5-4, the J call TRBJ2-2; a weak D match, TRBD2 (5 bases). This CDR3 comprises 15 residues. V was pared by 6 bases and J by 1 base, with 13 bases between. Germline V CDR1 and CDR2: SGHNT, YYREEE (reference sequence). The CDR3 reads CASMGTGLNTGELFF. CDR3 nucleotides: TGTGCCAGCATGGGCACGGGATTGAACACCGGGGAGCTGTTTTTT.

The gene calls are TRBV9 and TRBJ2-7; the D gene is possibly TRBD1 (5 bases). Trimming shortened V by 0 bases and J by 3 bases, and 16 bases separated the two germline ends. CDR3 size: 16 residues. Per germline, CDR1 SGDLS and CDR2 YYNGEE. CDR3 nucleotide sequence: TGTGCCAGCAGCGTAGATGGGGCAGGCCAATTCTACGAGCAGTACTTC. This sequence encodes CASSVDGAGQFYEQYF. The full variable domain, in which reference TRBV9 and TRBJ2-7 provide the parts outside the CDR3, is DSGVTQTPKHLITATGQRVTLRCSPRSGDLSVYWYQQSLDQGLQFLIQYYNGEERAKGNILERFSAQQFPDLHSELNLSSLELGDSALYFCASSVDGAGQFYEQYFGPGTRLTVT.

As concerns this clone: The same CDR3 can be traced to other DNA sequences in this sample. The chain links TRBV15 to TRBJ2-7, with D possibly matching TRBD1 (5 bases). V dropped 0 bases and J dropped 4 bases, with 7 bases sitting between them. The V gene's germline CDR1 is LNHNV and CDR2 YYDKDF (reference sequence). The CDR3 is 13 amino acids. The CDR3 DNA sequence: TGTGCCACCAGCAGAGATCGACAGTACGAGCAGTACTTC. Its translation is CATSRDRQYEQYF.

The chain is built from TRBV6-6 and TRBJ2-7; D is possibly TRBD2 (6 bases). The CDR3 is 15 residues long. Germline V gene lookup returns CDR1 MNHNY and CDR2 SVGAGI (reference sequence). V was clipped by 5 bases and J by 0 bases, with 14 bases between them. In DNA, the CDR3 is TGTGCCAGCAGTCGACGGGACTCCGGCTCCTACGAGCAGTACTTC. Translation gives CASSRRDSGSYEQYF.

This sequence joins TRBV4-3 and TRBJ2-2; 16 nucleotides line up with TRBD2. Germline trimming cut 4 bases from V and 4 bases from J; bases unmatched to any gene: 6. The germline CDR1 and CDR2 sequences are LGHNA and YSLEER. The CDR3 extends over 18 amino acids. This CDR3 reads CASSPGLAGGPGTGELFF. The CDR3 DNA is TGCGCCAGCAGCCCGGGACTAGCGGGAGGGCCGGGCACCGGGGAGCTGTTTTTT.

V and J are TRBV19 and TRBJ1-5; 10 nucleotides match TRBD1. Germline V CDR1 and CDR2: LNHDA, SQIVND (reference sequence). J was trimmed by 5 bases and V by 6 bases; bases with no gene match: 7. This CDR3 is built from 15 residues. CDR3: CASSFLTGGDQPQHF. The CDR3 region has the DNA TGTGCCAGTAGCTTCCTGACAGGGGGCGATCAGCCCCAGCATTTT.

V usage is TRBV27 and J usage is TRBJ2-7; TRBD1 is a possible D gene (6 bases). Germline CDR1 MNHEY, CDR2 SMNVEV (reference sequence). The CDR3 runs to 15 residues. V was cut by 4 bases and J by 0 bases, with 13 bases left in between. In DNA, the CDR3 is TGTGCCAGCAGTTATTACGACAGGAGCTCCTACGAGCAGTACTTC. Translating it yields CASSYYDRSSYEQYF.

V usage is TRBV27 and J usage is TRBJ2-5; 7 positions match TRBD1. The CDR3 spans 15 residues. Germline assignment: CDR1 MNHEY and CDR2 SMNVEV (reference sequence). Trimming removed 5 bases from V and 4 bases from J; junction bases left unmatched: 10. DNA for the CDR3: TGTGCCAGCAGTCCCATAGGGGGCGCCGGAGAGACCCAGTACTTC. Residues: CASSPIGGAGETQYF.

The CDR3 is CASSSTPRYSYNEQFF. In DNA, the CDR3 is TGTGCCAGCAGCTCAACCCCCCGGTACTCCTACAATGAGCAGTTCTTC. The rearrangement uses TRBV5-4 and TRBJ2-1; D uncertain. The ends were cut back, 3 bases at V and 0 bases at J, with 13 bases in the middle. The CDR3 contains 16 residues. CDR1 and CDR2 (germline): SGHNT, YYREEE (reference sequence).

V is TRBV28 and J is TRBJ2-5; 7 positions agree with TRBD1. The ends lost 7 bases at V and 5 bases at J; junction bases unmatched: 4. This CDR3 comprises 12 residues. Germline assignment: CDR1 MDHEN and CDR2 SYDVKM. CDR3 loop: CASTRGHETQYF. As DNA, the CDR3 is TGTGCCAGCACGAGGGGGCACGAGACCCAGTACTTC.

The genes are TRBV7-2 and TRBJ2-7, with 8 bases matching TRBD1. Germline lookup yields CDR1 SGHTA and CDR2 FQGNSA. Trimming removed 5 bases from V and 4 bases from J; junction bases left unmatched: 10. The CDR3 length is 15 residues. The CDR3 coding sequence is TGTGCCAGCAGCACAGCCATCGGGACAGGTTACGAGCAGTACTTC. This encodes CASSTAIGTGYEQYF.

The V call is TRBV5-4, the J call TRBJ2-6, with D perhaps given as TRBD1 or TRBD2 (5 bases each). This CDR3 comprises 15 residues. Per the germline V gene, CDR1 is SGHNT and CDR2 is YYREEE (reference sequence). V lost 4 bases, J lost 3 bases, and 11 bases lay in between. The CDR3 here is CASSQWGFGANVLTF. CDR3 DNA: TGTGCCAGCAGCCAATGGGGGTTTGGGGCCAACGTCCTGACTTTC.

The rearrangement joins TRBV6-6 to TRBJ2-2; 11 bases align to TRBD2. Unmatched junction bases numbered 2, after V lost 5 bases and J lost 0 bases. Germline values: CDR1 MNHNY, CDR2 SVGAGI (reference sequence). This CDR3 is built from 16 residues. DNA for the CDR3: TGTGCCAGCAGTCGACTAGCGGGGACGAACACCGGGGAGCTGTTTTTT. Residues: CASSRLAGTNTGELFF.

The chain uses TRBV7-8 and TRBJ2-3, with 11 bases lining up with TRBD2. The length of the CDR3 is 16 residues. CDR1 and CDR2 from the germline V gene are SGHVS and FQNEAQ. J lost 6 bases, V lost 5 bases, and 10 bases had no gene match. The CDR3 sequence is CASSPLAGGGVDTQYF. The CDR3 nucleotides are TGTGCCAGCAGCCCCCTAGCGGGGGGAGGTGTTGATACGCAGTATTTT.

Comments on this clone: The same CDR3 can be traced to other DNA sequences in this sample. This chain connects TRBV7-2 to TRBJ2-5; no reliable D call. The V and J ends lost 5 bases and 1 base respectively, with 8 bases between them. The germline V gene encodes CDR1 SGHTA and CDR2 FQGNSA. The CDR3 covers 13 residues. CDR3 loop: CASSLGPQETQYF. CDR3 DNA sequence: TGTGCCAGCAGCCTAGGACCCCAAGAGACCCAGTACTTC.

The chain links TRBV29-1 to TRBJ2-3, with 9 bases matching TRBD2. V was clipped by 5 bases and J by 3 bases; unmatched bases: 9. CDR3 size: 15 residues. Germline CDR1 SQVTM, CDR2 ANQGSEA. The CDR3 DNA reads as TGCAGCGTTAGGGGTAGCGGGGGATTTACAGATACGCAGTATTTT. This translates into CSVRGSGGFTDTQYF.

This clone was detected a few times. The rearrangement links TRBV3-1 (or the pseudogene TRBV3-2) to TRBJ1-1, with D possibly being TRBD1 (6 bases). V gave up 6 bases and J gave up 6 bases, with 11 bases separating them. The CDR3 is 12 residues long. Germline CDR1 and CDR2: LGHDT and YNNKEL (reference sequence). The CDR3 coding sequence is TGTGCCAGCAGTCGTGCAGGGGCTGAAGCTTTCTTT. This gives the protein CASSRAGAEAFF.

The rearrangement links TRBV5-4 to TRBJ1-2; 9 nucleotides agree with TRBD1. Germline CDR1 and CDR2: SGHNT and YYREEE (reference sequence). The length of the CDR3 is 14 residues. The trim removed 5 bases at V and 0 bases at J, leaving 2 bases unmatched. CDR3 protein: CASRTGGSNYGYTF. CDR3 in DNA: TGTGCCAGCAGGACAGGGGGATCTAACTATGGCTACACCTTC.

Here the CDR3 DNA reads TGTGCCAGCAGCTTTCGGACCGGGACAGGGGGCGAGACCCAGTACTTC. It yields the protein CASSFRTGTGGETQYF. The chain carries TRBV7-2 and TRBJ2-5, with 12 bases that match TRBD1. The V segment lost 3 bases and the J segment 5 bases; nucleotides outside the gene matches: 7. The CDR3 is 16 amino acids. The V gene's germline CDR1 is SGHTA and CDR2 FQGNSA. The whole variable domain, filled in from reference TRBV7-2 and TRBJ2-5, reads GAGVSQSPSNKVTEKGKDVELRCDPISGHTALYWYRQSLGQGLEFLIYFQGNSAPDKSGLPSDRFSAERTGGSVSTLTIQRTQQEDSAVYLCASSFRTGTGGETQYFGPGTRLLVL.

The CDR3 nucleotides read TGTGCCAGCAGTTACCCCGCTATTGAGCAGTACTTC. Residues: CASSYPAIEQYF. The rearrangement links TRBV6-2 or TRBV6-3 to TRBJ2-7; D is unresolved. Germline-derived CDR1 and CDR2 are MNHEY and SVGEGT. V shed 2 bases and J shed 7 bases, with 9 bases lying between them. This CDR3 is built from 12 residues.

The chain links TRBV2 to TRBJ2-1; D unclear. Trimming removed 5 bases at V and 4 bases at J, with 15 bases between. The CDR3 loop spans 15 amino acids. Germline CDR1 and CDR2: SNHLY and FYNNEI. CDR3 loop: CASSPDFPGYNEQFF. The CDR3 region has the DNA TGTGCCAGCAGTCCAGACTTCCCCGGGTACAATGAGCAGTTCTTC.